Each of the 23 T cell receptor beta chains below was sequenced from the same sample in a study of blood T cell repertoires in COVID-19. The assay was immunoSEQ multiplex PCR, and TCRdb's table has in-frame clones only and misses some. This table has a few hundred thousand clones, approximately 87% appearing once. The sequencing input was peripheral blood. Source of these receptors: a woman aged 25 to 39 with COVID-19, enrolled during active disease.

V gene TRBV7-9 combines with J gene TRBJ2-7, with 11 bases identical to TRBD2. CDR1 is SEHNR, CDR2 FQNEAQ, per germline (reference sequence). With 4 bases clipped from V and 0 bases from J, the junction kept 8 bases outside the gene matches. This CDR3 contains 17 residues. CDR3: CASSSPGLAVISYEQYF. The CDR3 DNA reads TGTGCCAGCAGCTCTCCGGGACTAGCGGTAATCTCCTACGAGCAGTACTTC.

The chain is built from TRBV4-1 and TRBJ2-7; 12 nucleotides align to TRBD2. This CDR3 region has 18 residues. Germline V gene sequence: CDR1 MGHRA, CDR2 YSYEKL. V was pared by 4 bases and J by 0 bases, with 10 bases of the junction left unmatched. In DNA form, the CDR3 reads TGCGCCAGCAGCCGCGAAAGACCGACTAGCGGGAGCTCCTACGAGCAGTACTTC. Its protein is CASSRERPTSGSSYEQYF.

This clone was detected once. V and J are TRBV19 and TRBJ1-1; D remains unclear. Trimming stripped 4 bases from V and 5 bases from J, with 14 bases between. Germline V CDR1 and CDR2: LNHDA, SQIVND (reference sequence). The length of the CDR3 is 14 residues. CDR3 loop: CASSSVGRRTEAFF. In DNA, the CDR3 is TGTGCCAGTAGTAGTGTTGGGAGGAGGACTGAAGCTTTCTTT.

In regard to this clone: An end of the junction does not agree with germline; a read error may underlie this. The chain links TRBV3-1 (or the pseudogene TRBV3-2) to TRBJ1-5; 7 positions match TRBD1. The CDR3 extends over 15 amino acids. The germline V gene has CDR1 LGHDT and CDR2 YNNKEL (reference sequence). The CDR3 protein is CASSQSARGYQRQHF. The CDR3 nucleotides read TGTGCCAGCAGCCAATCTGCCAGGGGGTATCAGCGCCAGCATTTT.

The chain links TRBV15 to TRBJ1-2; weak D call: TRBD1 (6 bases). Germline V gene sequence: CDR1 LNHNV, CDR2 YYDKDF (reference sequence). V dropped 0 bases and J dropped 3 bases, with 11 bases sitting between them. This CDR3 has 15 residues. CDR3 in DNA: TGTGCCACCAGCAGAGACATAGGGACACACTATGGCTACACCTTC. It encodes CATSRDIGTHYGYTF.

This chain uses TRBV6-4 with TRBJ2-7, with D maybe TRBD2 (6 bases). Germline V gene lookup returns CDR1 MRHNA and CDR2 SNTAGT. The CDR3 has 15 amino acids. V shed 6 bases and J shed 3 bases, with 18 bases lying between them. The CDR3 here is CASSPTDRGIYEQYF. CDR3 sequence (DNA): TGTGCCAGCAGCCCGACAGATCGCGGGATCTACGAGCAGTACTTC.

This rearrangement joins TRBV25-1 to TRBJ2-2; D may be TRBD2 (6 bases). Trimming shortened V by 5 bases and J by 5 bases, and 12 bases separated the two germline ends. This CDR3 is 14 amino acids long. In germline, CDR1 is MGHDK, CDR2 SYGVNS. The DNA of the CDR3 is TGTGCCAGCAGTTGGACGGGGGAGACCGGGGAGCTGTTTTTT. Translation gives CASSWTGETGELFF.

The chain couples TRBV5-1 to TRBJ1-5; no definite D call. V was cut by 1 base and J by 0 bases, with 8 bases left in between. The CDR3 consists of 15 residues. Germline CDR1 and CDR2: SGHRS and YFSETQ. The CDR3 is CASSLSGNSNQPQHF. In nucleotides, the CDR3 is TGCGCCAGCAGCTTGTCAGGCAATAGCAATCAGCCCCAGCATTTT. The entire variable domain, with the rest obtained from reference TRBV5-1 and TRBJ1-5, is as follows: KAGVTQTPRYLIKTRGQQVTLSCSPISGHRSVSWYQQTPGQGLQFLFEYFSETQRNKGNFPGRFSGRQFSNSRSEMNVSTLELGDSALYLCASSLSGNSNQPQHFGDGTRLSIL.

V and J are TRBV2 and TRBJ1-3, with TRBD1 as a possible D gene (5 bases). With 3 bases removed from V and 5 bases from J, the gap between germline ends came to 14 bases. Germline V gene lookup returns CDR1 SNHLY and CDR2 FYNNEI. The CDR3 spans 15 residues. The CDR3 nucleotides are TGTGCCAGCAGTGAGAGCCGGGACTCCAGAAACACCATATATTTT. Protein sequence: CASSESRDSRNTIYF.

V is TRBV7-2 and J is TRBJ2-4; perhaps TRBD2 as D (7 bases). CDR3 length: 14 amino acids. The V end lost 5 bases, the J end lost 7 bases, and 15 bases lay between the germline ends. Germline V CDR1 and CDR2: SGHTA, FQGNSA. DNA for the CDR3: TGTGCCAGCAGCCCCCAGGGAGGGGGGAACATTCAGTACTTC. Amino acid sequence: CASSPQGGGNIQYF.

CDR3 protein: CASRPRGRHTEAFF. CDR3 sequence (DNA): TGTGCCAGCAGACCTAGGGGGCGGCACACTGAAGCTTTCTTT. V gene TRBV3-1 (or the pseudogene TRBV3-2) combines with J gene TRBJ1-1; TRBD1 agrees at 7 bases. This CDR3 spans 14 amino acids. Unmatched junction bases numbered 7, after V lost 6 bases and J lost 3 bases. Germline V gene data show CDR1 as LGHDT and CDR2 as YNNKEL (reference sequence).

The gene calls are TRBV19 and TRBJ1-2; 7 nucleotides align to TRBD1. Germline lookup yields CDR1 LNHDA and CDR2 SQIVND (reference sequence). The junction had 11 bases not matched to a gene; V was cut back by 5 bases and J by 2 bases. CDR3 length: 16 amino acids. Written as DNA, the CDR3 is TGTGCCAGTAGTCGCCGGGGACAGCACCCCAACTATGGCTACACCTTC. Its protein is CASSRRGQHPNYGYTF.

The chain carries TRBV19 and TRBJ2-5; no reliable D call. The germline V gene encodes CDR1 LNHDA and CDR2 SQIVND (reference sequence). The V and J ends lost 4 bases and 4 bases respectively, with 4 bases between them. The CDR3 is 11 residues long. This CDR3 reads CASSNGETQYF. The CDR3 bases are TGTGCCAGTAGTAACGGAGAGACCCAGTACTTC.

The rearrangement joins TRBV15 to TRBJ1-3; the D is unclear. The V end lost 0 bases, the J end lost 0 bases, and 12 bases lay between the germline ends. CDR3 length: 17 amino acids. Germline lookup yields CDR1 LNHNV and CDR2 YYDKDF (reference sequence). CDR3 in DNA: TGTGCCACCAGCAGAGATGAGTGGAGTTCCTCTGGAAACACCATATATTTT. Translating it yields CATSRDEWSSSGNTIYF.

The chain employs TRBV3-1 (or the pseudogene TRBV3-2) and TRBJ2-7; the D gene is possibly TRBD2 (7 bases). Trimming took off 4 bases at V and 4 bases at J, with 23 bases between the two ends. The CDR3 sequence is 17 residues long. Germline CDR1 reads LGHDT; CDR2 reads YNNKEL (reference sequence). The CDR3 is CASSLGGLAHRLYEQYF. Here the CDR3 DNA reads TGTGCCAGCAGCCTCGGGGGGCTAGCGCATCGCCTTTACGAGCAGTACTTC.

This clone has only one observation. V is TRBV11-2 and J is TRBJ2-1, with 9 bases matching TRBD2. Germline CDR1 is SGHAT and CDR2 is FQNNGV. J lost 3 bases, V lost 1 base, and 10 bases had no gene match. CDR3 length: 18 amino acids. This chain's CDR3 is CASSLAFPTREGYNEQFF. The CDR3 DNA reads as TGTGCCAGCAGCTTAGCCTTCCCGACGCGGGAGGGCTACAATGAGCAGTTCTTC. Full variable domain (outside the CDR3, taken from reference TRBV11-2 and TRBJ2-1): EAGVAQSPRYKIIEKRQSVAFWCNPISGHATLYWYQQILGQGPKLLIQFQNNGVVDDSQLPKDRFSAERLKGVDSTLKIQPAKLEDSAVYLCASSLAFPTREGYNEQFFGPGTRLTVL.

The rearrangement uses TRBV2 and TRBJ2-7; tentatively, D is TRBD2 (6 bases). Germline V gene lookup returns CDR1 SNHLY and CDR2 FYNNEI. The CDR3 sequence is 13 residues long. Trimming took 9 bases from V and 1 from J, leaving 13 bases between them. The CDR3 nucleotides are TGTGCCAGTAGACTAGTTCCTTCCTACGAGCAGTACTTC. The encoded protein is CASRLVPSYEQYF.

The rearrangement uses TRBV11-3 and TRBJ2-7; 8 bases align to TRBD1. Germline V gives CDR1 SGHNT, CDR2 YENEEA. J gave up 12 bases and V 4 bases, and 5 bases lay outside the gene matches. CDR3 length: 11 residues. CDR3 region: CASSSRTGPYF. DNA of the CDR3: TGTGCCAGCAGCTCGAGGACAGGGCCGTACTTC.

The V call is TRBV28, the J call TRBJ1-6, with 7 bases that match TRBD1. Germline-derived CDR1 and CDR2 are MDHEN and SYDVKM. Trimming cost V 5 bases and J 4 bases; bases outside gene matches: 11. The CDR3 length is 17 residues. CDR3 loop: CASSRRQGYSYNSPLHF. For the CDR3, the DNA is TGTGCCAGCAGTCGCAGACAGGGTTACTCTTATAATTCACCCCTCCACTTT.

The J gene is TRBJ2-1, the V gene TRBV30; D is possibly TRBD2 (6 bases). Trimming left V 3 bases short and J 9 bases short, with 15 bases between. This CDR3 spans 13 amino acids. Germline CDR1 is GTSNPN and CDR2 is SVGIG (reference sequence). CDR3 sequence reads: CAWRTPPGGEQFF. CDR3 sequence (DNA): TGTGCCTGGAGGACCCCGCCCGGGGGTGAGCAGTTCTTC.

The chain links TRBV7-2 to TRBJ2-1, with D possibly matching TRBD2 (5 bases). The CDR3 runs to 15 residues. Germline values: CDR1 SGHTA, CDR2 FQGNSA. V lost 2 bases and J 2 bases, leaving 10 bases between the germline ends. The CDR3 DNA reads TGTGCCAGCAGCTTAAGGGAGCTCCCCTACAATGAGCAGTTCTTC. This translates into CASSLRELPYNEQFF.

CDR3: CASSLVRLANTGELFF. CDR3 nucleotides: TGTGCCAGCAGCTTAGTTAGACTAGCGAACACCGGGGAGCTGTTTTTT. The chain joins TRBV7-2 to TRBJ2-2; D perhaps matches TRBD2 (6 bases). Germline V gives CDR1 SGHTA, CDR2 FQGNSA. This CDR3 comprises 16 residues. With 1 base removed from V and 0 bases from J, the gap between germline ends came to 9 bases.

V usage is TRBV3-1 (or the pseudogene TRBV3-2) and J usage is TRBJ2-5; D perhaps matches TRBD2 (5 bases). The V and J ends lost 3 bases and 1 base respectively, with 6 bases between them. CDR3 length equals 13 residues. Looked up from germline, CDR1 is LGHDT and CDR2 is YNNKEL (reference sequence). This CDR3 is CASSHTSQETQYF. As DNA, the CDR3 is TGTGCCAGCAGCCACACTAGCCAAGAGACCCAGTACTTC.